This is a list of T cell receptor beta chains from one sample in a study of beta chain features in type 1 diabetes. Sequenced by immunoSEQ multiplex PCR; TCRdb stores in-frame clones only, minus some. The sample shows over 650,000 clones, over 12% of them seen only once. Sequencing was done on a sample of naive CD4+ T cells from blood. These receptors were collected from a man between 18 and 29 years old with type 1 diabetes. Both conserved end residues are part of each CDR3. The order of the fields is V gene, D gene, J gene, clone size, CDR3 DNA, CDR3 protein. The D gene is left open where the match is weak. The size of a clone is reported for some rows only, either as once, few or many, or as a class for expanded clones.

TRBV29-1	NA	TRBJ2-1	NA	TGCAGCGCAGAAGGCCTCAAAGGCTCCTACAATGAGCAGTTCTTC	CSAEGLKGSYNEQFF
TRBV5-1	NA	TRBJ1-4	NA	TGCGCCAGCAGACGGGGAGGAGGTGAAAAACTGTTTTTT	CASRRGGGEKLFF
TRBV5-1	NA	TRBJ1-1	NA	TGCGCCAGCAGCCCGCCCAATTCCTTCACTGAAGCTTTCTTT	CASSPPNSFTEAFF
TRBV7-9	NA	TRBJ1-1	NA	TGTGCCAGCAGCTTAGTCGCCAGGCCCAATGAAGCTTTCTTT	CASSLVARPNEAFF
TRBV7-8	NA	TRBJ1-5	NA	TGTGCCAGCAGCTTAGTATCTCAGCCCCAGCATTTT	CASSLVSQPQHF
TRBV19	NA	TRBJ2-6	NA	TGTGCCAGTAGAATTTCTGGGGCCAACGTCCTGACTTTC	CASRISGANVLTF
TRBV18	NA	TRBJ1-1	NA	TGTGCCAGCTCACCACCGTCGGTGAACACTGAAGCTTTCTTT	CASSPPSVNTEAFF
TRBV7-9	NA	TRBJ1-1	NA	TGTGCCAGCAGCTTAGGACAGACCTCGAACACTGAAGCTTTCTTT	CASSLGQTSNTEAFF
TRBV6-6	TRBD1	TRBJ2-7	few	TGTGCCAGCAGTTTCTCCGGGACAGGGTTCTACGAGCAGTACTTC	CASSFSGTGFYEQYF
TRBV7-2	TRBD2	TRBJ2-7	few	TGTGCCAGCACCCGGACTAGCGGGATCCACGAGCAGTACTTC	CASTRTSGIHEQYF
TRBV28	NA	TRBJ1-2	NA	TGTGCCAGCAGTTCCCCGGGGACCTCCTATGGCTACACCTTC	CASSSPGTSYGYTF
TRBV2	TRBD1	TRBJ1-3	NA	TGTGCCAGCAGTCCCTGGACAGGGCCCTCTGGAAACACCATATATTTT	CASSPWTGPSGNTIYF
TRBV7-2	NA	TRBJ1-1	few	TGTGCCAGCAGCTTAGTGTTCCATCTTGAAGCTTTCTTT	CASSLVFHLEAFF
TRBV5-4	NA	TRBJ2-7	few	TGTGCCAGCAGGGATAAAGGAACTACCTACGAGCAGTACTTC	CASRDKGTTYEQYF
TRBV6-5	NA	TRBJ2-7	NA	TGTGCCAGCAGACGCGGGCAGGGTGACTACGAGCAGTACTTC	CASRRGQGDYEQYF
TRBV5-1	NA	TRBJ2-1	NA	TGCGCCAGCAGCTCGGGATCTCTACCGGCAGGCTACAATGAGCAGTTCTTC	CASSSGSLPAGYNEQFF
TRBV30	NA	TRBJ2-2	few	TGTGCCTGGAGTGTACGGCATCTTAGTGGTGGGGAGCTGTTTTTT	CAWSVRHLSGGELFF
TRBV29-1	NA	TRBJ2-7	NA	TGCAGCGTTGCCCTCGGACAGCACGAGCAGTACTTC	CSVALGQHEQYF
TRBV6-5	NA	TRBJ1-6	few	TGTGCCAGCAGGGCGAGCTCCTATAATTCACCCCTCCACTTT	CASRASSYNSPLHF
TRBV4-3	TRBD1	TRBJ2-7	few	TGCGCCAGCAGCCAAGGTGACAGGGCGACCTACGAGCAGTACTTC	CASSQGDRATYEQYF
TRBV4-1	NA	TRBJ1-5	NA	TGCGCCAGCAGCCAAGGTGAAGACCGGCCCAGCATGGCCCAGCATTTT	CASSQGEDRPSMAQHF
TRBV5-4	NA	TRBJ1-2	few	TGTGCCAGCAGCTCCGATTCGAGGGGCTACACCTTC	CASSSDSRGYTF
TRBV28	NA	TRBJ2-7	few	TGTGCCAGCACCCTAAGATGGACGAGCTCCTACGAGCAGTACTTC	CASTLRWTSSYEQYF
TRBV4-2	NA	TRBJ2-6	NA	TGTGCCAGCAGCCAAGGGGATTCTAGGGCCAACGTCCTGACTTTC	CASSQGDSRANVLTF
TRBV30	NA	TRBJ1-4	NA	TGTGCCTGGAGTGTCTCGTCAACCGGTGAAAAACTGTTTTTT	CAWSVSSTGEKLFF
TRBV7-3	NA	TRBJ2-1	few	TGTGCCAGCAGCTTATTGGCGGGATACAATGAGCAGTTCTTC	CASSLLAGYNEQFF
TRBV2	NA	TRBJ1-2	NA	TGTGCCAGCAGTGAGGGTGCAGCCCATGGCTACACCTTC	CASSEGAAHGYTF